The next 26 T cell receptor beta chains were all read from a single sample in a study of PD-L1 blockade in urothelial cancer. Only in-frame clones appear in the TCRdb table, and some are missing; sequencing was by immunoSEQ multiplex PCR. The sample includes about 82,000 clones, about 90% of them seen just once. The sequencing used PBMCs, collected around atezolizumab (anti-PD-L1) treatment. The receptors originated from a woman aged 70 to 79 with urothelial cancer.

The chain has TRBV4-1 and TRBJ2-5, with 14 nucleotides matching TRBD2. The CDR3 extends over 17 amino acids. Germline assignment: CDR1 MGHRA and CDR2 YSYEKL. J was trimmed by 4 bases and V by 4 bases; bases with no gene match: 8. DNA for the CDR3: TGCGCCAGCAGCCCAGCGACTAGCGGGGGGGCCCTAGAGACCCAGTACTTC. It translates to CASSPATSGGALETQYF.

This rearrangement joins TRBV6-1 to TRBJ2-2; D is perhaps TRBD2 (5 bases). The germline CDR1 and CDR2 sequences are MNHNS and SASEGT. The CDR3 sequence is 16 residues long. The V end was cut by 4 bases, the J end by 6 bases, with 18 bases between. The CDR3 bases are TGTGCCAGCAGTGGCCCCTCCGCAATCGGGGCCGGGGAGCTGTTTTTT. Amino acids: CASSGPSAIGAGELFF.

V usage is TRBV4-1 and J usage is TRBJ2-1; TRBD2 matches at 11 bases. The CDR3 is made up of 18 amino acids. V was clipped by 3 bases and J by 1 base; unmatched bases: 8. CDR1 MGHRA and CDR2 YSYEKL come from the germline V gene. The CDR3 DNA reads as TGCGCCAGCAGCCACCCCGGGACTAGCGGCTCGTCCTACAATGAGCAGTTCTTC. Translating it yields CASSHPGTSGSSYNEQFF.

The chain carries TRBV5-1 and TRBJ2-5; 7 bases agree with TRBD2. This CDR3 is 14 amino acids long. Germline CDR1 is SGHRS and CDR2 is YFSETQ. Trimming cost V 4 bases and J 1 base; bases outside gene matches: 4. The CDR3 region has the DNA TGCGCCAGCAGCCCGGGGGGTTCCCAAGAGACCCAGTACTTC. Its translation is CASSPGGSQETQYF.

By sample share, this clone is medium-sized (0.01 to 0.1%). This rearrangement joins TRBV7-9 to TRBJ2-7, with TRBD1 matching over 10 bases. CDR3 length: 14 amino acids. Per germline, CDR1 SEHNR and CDR2 FQNEAQ (reference sequence). With V trimmed by 5 bases and J by 6 bases, 7 bases remained unmatched. CDR3 loop: CASSGQGQGTEQYF. The CDR3 DNA follows: TGTGCCAGCAGCGGACAGGGACAGGGGACCGAGCAGTACTTC.

In its sample, this clone was seen a few times. The V and J genes are TRBV5-8 and TRBJ2-1, with 9 bases fitting TRBD1. Germline loops: CDR1 SGHTS, CDR2 YDEGEE. V was clipped by 4 bases and J by 10 bases; unmatched bases: 3. CDR3 length: 12 amino acids. CDR3 sequence reads: CASSVTGGEQFF. In nucleotides, the CDR3 is TGTGCCAGCAGCGTGACAGGGGGGGAGCAGTTCTTC.

This clone was detected once. This chain links TRBV29-1 with TRBJ1-1, with D perhaps matching TRBD1 (6 bases). The CDR3 is made up of 13 amino acids. Trimming shortened V by 6 bases and J by 0 bases, and 11 bases separated the two germline ends. Germline V gene lookup returns CDR1 SQVTM and CDR2 ANQGSEA. CDR3 residues: CSVNRVMNTEAFF. The CDR3 nucleotides read TGCAGCGTGAACAGGGTCATGAACACTGAAGCTTTCTTT.

This chain links TRBV5-1 with TRBJ2-7, with D hard to call. V lost 5 bases and J 4 bases, leaving 16 bases between the germline ends. The CDR3 has 14 amino acids. Germline loops: CDR1 SGHRS, CDR2 YFSETQ. The CDR3 protein is CASRPGSSLYEQYF. CDR3 sequence (DNA): TGCGCCAGCAGACCTGGCTCCTCATTGTACGAGCAGTACTTC.

V is TRBV18 and J is TRBJ2-3; weak D call: TRBD1 (5 bases). This CDR3 region has 15 residues. V was trimmed by 6 bases and J by 2 bases, leaving 15 bases between them. CDR1 and CDR2 (germline): KGHSH, LQKENI. DNA for the CDR3: TGTGCCAGCTCCCCCGCTGGACACCTCACAGATACGCAGTATTTT. Protein: CASSPAGHLTDTQYF.

The CDR3, as DNA: TGTGCCAGCAGCCAAGGCCGAGGGGGAGCCTACGAGCAGTACTTC. Translation gives CASSQGRGGAYEQYF. The chain is built from TRBV14 and TRBJ2-7; TRBD1 is a possible D gene (6 bases). The germline V and J ends were trimmed by 1 base and 2 bases, with 12 bases remaining between them. Germline CDR1 and CDR2: SGHDN and FVKESK. This CDR3 has 15 amino acids.

The chain uses TRBV27 and TRBJ2-1; D is perhaps TRBD2 (6 bases). V was shortened by 6 bases and J by 6 bases, with 15 bases between the two germline ends. Germline CDR1 is MNHEY and CDR2 is SMNVEV (reference sequence). This CDR3 has 14 residues. The CDR3 spells CASSQTRSGNEQFF. The CDR3 DNA reads as TGTGCCAGCAGCCAGACTAGATCCGGCAATGAGCAGTTCTTC.

The DNA for the CDR3 is TGTGCCACCAGCAGAGGGGACAGTTATCAGCCCCAGCATTTT. Encoded protein: CATSRGDSYQPQHF. This chain links TRBV15 with TRBJ1-5; 7 bases agree with TRBD1. The CDR3 extends over 14 amino acids. The ends lost 1 base at V and 5 bases at J; junction bases unmatched: 2. Germline assignment: CDR1 LNHNV and CDR2 YYDKDF (reference sequence).

The chain uses TRBV27 and TRBJ1-2; a possible D gene is TRBD1 (5 bases). The germline V gene has CDR1 MNHEY and CDR2 SMNVEV (reference sequence). Trimming removed 5 bases from V and 7 bases from J, with 14 bases in between. This CDR3 contains 13 residues. The CDR3 protein is CASSVGSGGGYTF. For the CDR3, the DNA is TGTGCCAGCAGTGTGGGGTCGGGGGGTGGCTACACCTTC.

The chain combines TRBV11-2 with TRBJ1-2; the D gene is possibly TRBD1 (6 bases). Per the germline V gene, CDR1 is SGHAT and CDR2 is FQNNGV. The V and J ends lost 1 base and 4 bases respectively, with 7 bases between them. There are 13 residues in the CDR3. This CDR3 reads CASSLGTAYGYTF. CDR3 in DNA: TGTGCCAGCAGCTTAGGGACAGCCTATGGCTACACCTTC.

The chain carries TRBV5-1 and TRBJ2-1; 10 bases are a match to TRBD2. There are 16 residues in the CDR3. With V trimmed by 0 bases and J by 4 bases, 4 bases remained unmatched. CDR1 and CDR2 (germline): SGHRS, YFSETQ. CDR3 nucleotides: TGCGCCAGCAGCTTGGCCTTACTAGCGGGGTACAATGAGCAGTTCTTC. Protein product: CASSLALLAGYNEQFF.

The chain combines TRBV30 with TRBJ1-4; D perhaps matches TRBD1 (6 bases). CDR1 and CDR2 from the germline V gene are GTSNPN and SVGIG (reference sequence). Trimming took off 7 bases at V and 0 bases at J, with 12 bases between the two ends. CDR3 length: 14 residues. CDR3 loop: CAYQRTATNEKLFF. The CDR3 nucleotides are TGTGCCTATCAAAGGACAGCAACTAATGAAAAACTGTTTTTT.

The chain has TRBV4-2 and TRBJ1-5, with 8 bases aligning to TRBD1. With V trimmed by 1 base and J by 3 bases, 11 bases remained unmatched. There are 18 residues in the CDR3. CDR1 is LGHNA and CDR2 is YNFKEQ in the germline V gene. The CDR3 DNA sequence: TGTGCCAGCAGCCAAGGGAACAGGGGGTCAATGGTCAATCAGCCCCAGCATTTT. It encodes CASSQGNRGSMVNQPQHF.

Only one count was recorded for this clone. The chain carries TRBV6-1 and TRBJ1-1; D is ambiguous. In germline, CDR1 is MNHNS, CDR2 SASEGT. The CDR3 runs to 14 residues. Trimming took off 2 bases at V and 2 bases at J, with 9 bases between the two ends. Written as DNA, the CDR3 is TGTGCCAGCAGTGAATTCCGGGAAAACACTGAAGCTTTCTTT. Amino acids: CASSEFRENTEAFF.

The V call is TRBV27, the J call TRBJ2-7, with 8 bases identical to TRBD1. V was clipped by 3 bases and J by 7 bases; unmatched bases: 11. Germline-derived CDR1 and CDR2 are MNHEY and SMNVEV (reference sequence). This CDR3 has 15 amino acids. The CDR3 DNA reads TGTGCCAGCAGTTTGGTCCGGGTGACAGGGGATGAGCAGTACTTC. Encoded protein: CASSLVRVTGDEQYF.

The V gene is TRBV5-1, the J gene TRBJ2-2, with 11 bases matching TRBD1. Trimming took 4 bases from V and 4 from J; bases not matched to a gene: 6. This CDR3 has 16 residues. Germline V gene data show CDR1 as SGHRS and CDR2 as YFSETQ. The CDR3 nucleotides read TGCGCCAGCAGCCCCCGGGACAGGGGGTCCACCGGGGAGCTGTTTTTT. Residues: CASSPRDRGSTGELFF. Full variable domain (missing parts from reference TRBV5-1 and TRBJ2-2): KAGVTQTPRYLIKTRGQQVTLSCSPISGHRSVSWYQQTPGQGLQFLFEYFSETQRNKGNFPGRFSGRQFSNSRSEMNVSTLELGDSALYLCASSPRDRGSTGELFFGEGSRLTVL.

The chain joins TRBV5-6 to TRBJ2-5; 12 nucleotides align to TRBD2. Germline values: CDR1 SGHDT, CDR2 YYEEEE. The CDR3 is 17 residues long. The ends lost 0 bases at V and 2 bases at J; junction bases unmatched: 5. In DNA, the CDR3 is TGTGCCAGCAGCTTGGGGCTAGCGGGAGGGCCTCAAGAGACCCAGTACTTC. This gives the protein CASSLGLAGGPQETQYF.

The chain uses TRBV7-2 and TRBJ1-2; 10 bases match TRBD1. V lost 5 bases, J lost 4 bases, and 7 bases stayed unmatched. The CDR3 has 15 amino acids. Germline CDR1 SGHTA, CDR2 FQGNSA. Here the CDR3 reads CASSPKTGGPYGYTF. CDR3 coding DNA: TGTGCCAGCAGCCCTAAGACAGGGGGCCCCTATGGCTACACCTTC.

In its sample, this clone ranks as medium-sized (0.01 to 0.1%). J is TRBJ2-7 and V is TRBV18; 8 bases agree with TRBD1. The trim removed 5 bases at V and 3 bases at J, leaving 12 bases unmatched. The germline gives CDR1 KGHSH, CDR2 LQKENI. This CDR3 region has 16 residues. The DNA of the CDR3 is TGTGCCAGCTCAGCGGACAGGGTGGGGCTCGACTACGAGCAGTACTTC. Translation: CASSADRVGLDYEQYF.

This sequence joins TRBV28 and TRBJ2-7; 11 positions match TRBD2. Germline lookup yields CDR1 MDHEN and CDR2 SYDVKM. The CDR3 contains 17 residues. The J segment lost 1 base and the V segment lost 5 bases, leaving 10 bases of the junction unmatched. The CDR3 nucleotides are TGTGCCAGCAGTCTATCTACGGGACTAGCGGCATCCTACGAGCAGTACTTC. It codes for CASSLSTGLAASYEQYF.

The chain joins TRBV30 to TRBJ2-5; D gene uncertain. CDR3 size: 12 residues. The germline V and J ends were trimmed by 3 bases and 0 bases, with 5 bases remaining between them. CDR1 is GTSNPN and CDR2 is SVGIG in the germline V gene (reference sequence). The CDR3 sequence: CAWRQYQETQYF. The CDR3 region has the DNA TGTGCCTGGAGACAGTACCAAGAGACCCAGTACTTC.

This clone was counted a few times. This chain uses TRBV5-4 with TRBJ2-1; TRBD2 agrees at 15 bases. Germline CDR1 SGHNT, CDR2 YYREEE (reference sequence). Trimming removed 3 bases from V and 2 bases from J; junction bases left unmatched: 3. This CDR3 is 17 amino acids long. The CDR3 sequence: CASSSGLAGGTYNEQFF. Here the CDR3 DNA reads TGTGCCAGCAGCTCGGGACTAGCGGGAGGTACCTACAATGAGCAGTTCTTC.